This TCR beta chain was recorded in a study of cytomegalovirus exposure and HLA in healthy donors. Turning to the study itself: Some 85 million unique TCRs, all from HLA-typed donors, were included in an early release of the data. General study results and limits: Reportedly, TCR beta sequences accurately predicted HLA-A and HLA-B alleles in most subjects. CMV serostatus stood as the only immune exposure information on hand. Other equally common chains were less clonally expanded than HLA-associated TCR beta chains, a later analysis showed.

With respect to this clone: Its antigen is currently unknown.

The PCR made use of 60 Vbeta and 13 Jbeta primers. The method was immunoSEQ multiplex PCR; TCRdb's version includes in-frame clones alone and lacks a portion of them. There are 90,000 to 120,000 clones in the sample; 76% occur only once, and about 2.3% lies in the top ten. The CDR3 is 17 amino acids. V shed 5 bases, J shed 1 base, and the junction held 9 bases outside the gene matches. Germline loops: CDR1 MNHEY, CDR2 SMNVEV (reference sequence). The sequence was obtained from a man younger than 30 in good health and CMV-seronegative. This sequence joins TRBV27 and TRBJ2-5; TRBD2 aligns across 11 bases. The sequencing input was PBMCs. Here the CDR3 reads CASSHNPLAGGQETQYF. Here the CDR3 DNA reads TGTGCCAGCAGTCACAACCCTCTAGCGGGGGGCCAAGAGACCCAGTACTTC.